The 30 T cell receptor beta chains presented below share a single source sample, sequenced in a study of blood T cells in healthy people across ages. Alongside a J-beta primer mix, a sample-barcoded 5' primer served in a second PCR lasting roughly 6 to 12 cycles. TCRdb ran MiXCR on the 5' RACE reads and lists one entry per CDR3 protein. Among about 810,000 distinct CDR3 sequences listed, roughly 40% were seen once. Input material: blood. Receptor source: a man between 18 and 29 years old in good health.

The V and J genes are TRBV7-2 and TRBJ2-7; the match to TRBD1 covers 7 bases. Germline values: CDR1 SGHTA, CDR2 FQGNSA. The ends lost 5 bases at V and 7 bases at J; junction bases unmatched: 11. CDR3 length: 14 residues. The CDR3: CASSPQTGSGEQYF. CDR3 in DNA: TGTGCCAGCAGCCCCCAGACAGGGTCTGGTGAGCAGTACTTC.

This clonotype was counted only a few times. The chain employs TRBV7-9 and TRBJ1-2, with 7 bases matching TRBD1. V lost 0 bases to trimming and J lost 5 bases; unmatched junction nucleotides: 9. This CDR3 comprises 16 residues. Germline V CDR1 and CDR2: SEHNR, FQNEAQ (reference sequence). This CDR3 reads CASSLAGGSGNYGYTF. CDR3 DNA: TGTGCCAGCAGCTTAGCAGGGGGCTCCGGCAATTATGGCTACACCTTC.

The J gene is TRBJ2-1, the V gene TRBV29-1; 8 bases map to TRBD2. CDR1 is SQVTM and CDR2 is ANQGSEA in the germline V gene. The ends lost 6 bases at V and 9 bases at J; junction bases unmatched: 10. This CDR3 region has 13 residues. Here the CDR3 DNA reads TGCAGCGTGAGAGCAGCGGGAGAGGGTGAGCAGTTCTTC. It yields the protein CSVRAAGEGEQFF.

In this sample, this clonotype turned up once. This chain joins TRBV10-3 and TRBJ2-2; 9 nucleotides match TRBD1. Looked up from germline, CDR1 is ENHRY and CDR2 is SYGVKD. Trimming at V came to 5 bases and at J to 4 bases, leaving 8 bases not matched to a gene. The CDR3 totals 16 residues. CDR3 in amino acids: CAISNLGDRVTGELFF. In DNA form, the CDR3 reads TGTGCCATCAGTAACCTGGGGGACAGGGTCACCGGGGAGCTGTTTTTT.

This clonotype was found many times. The rearrangement uses TRBV4-3 and TRBJ2-3; D unclear. Germline V gene data show CDR1 as LGHNA and CDR2 as YSLEER. This CDR3 is 15 amino acids long. V gave up 2 bases and J gave up 4 bases, with 13 bases separating them. Written as DNA, the CDR3 is TGCGCCAGCAGCCAACGGAGCTCGCCCTCAGATACGCAGTATTTT. This encodes CASSQRSSPSDTQYF.

The chain couples TRBV2 to TRBJ1-2, with D perhaps matching TRBD1 (5 bases). Germline CDR1 reads SNHLY; CDR2 reads FYNNEI. V lost 3 bases and J lost 2, with 10 bases in between. There are 14 residues in the CDR3. CDR3 loop: CASSEGRDNYGYTF. CDR3 in DNA: TGTGCCAGCAGTGAGGGCAGGGACAACTATGGCTACACCTTC.

This clonotype was observed a few times. The V and J genes are TRBV20-1 and TRBJ2-1, with D possibly being TRBD2 (7 bases). This CDR3 has 15 amino acids. Trimming left V 5 bases short and J 8 bases short, with 22 bases between. Germline V lookup: CDR1 DFQATT, CDR2 SNEGSKA (reference sequence). The CDR3 here is CSAAGGGGAWDEQFF. In DNA form, the CDR3 reads TGCAGTGCTGCCGGAGGGGGGGGGGCCTGGGATGAGCAGTTCTTC.

V and J are TRBV15 and TRBJ2-7, with 9 bases that match TRBD2. The CDR3 length is 14 residues. Trimming took 6 bases from V and 2 from J; bases not matched to a gene: 5. The germline CDR1 and CDR2 sequences are LNHNV and YYDKDF (reference sequence). The chain's CDR3 is CATRAGTSTYEQYF. The DNA of the CDR3 is TGTGCCACCAGAGCCGGGACTAGCACCTACGAGCAGTACTTC.

The V and J genes are TRBV29-1 and TRBJ2-3; D is possibly TRBD1 or TRBD2 (5 bases each). Deletions cut 7 bases from V and 2 bases from J, with 19 bases between. From germline, CDR1 is SQVTM and CDR2 ANQGSEA. There are 15 residues in the CDR3. In nucleotides, the CDR3 is TGCAGCGCACTGGGACGGGTGAGACTCACAGATACGCAGTATTTT. It translates to CSALGRVRLTDTQYF.

The chain is built from TRBV4-2 and TRBJ2-7; D might be TRBD1 or TRBD2, each matching 5 bases. The germline V and J ends were trimmed by 1 base and 6 bases, with 7 bases remaining between them. Germline loops: CDR1 LGHNA, CDR2 YNFKEQ. The CDR3 loop spans 12 amino acids. The CDR3 loop is CASSQAGTEQYF. The CDR3 DNA reads TGTGCCAGCAGCCAAGCGGGGACCGAGCAGTACTTC.

The genes are TRBV5-6 and TRBJ2-5; no definite D call. V was pared by 2 bases and J by 5 bases, with 19 bases between. Germline V lookup: CDR1 SGHDT, CDR2 YYEEEE. The CDR3 has 16 residues. The CDR3 sequence is CASSLLGRLVEETQYF. The CDR3 region has the DNA TGTGCCAGCAGCTTATTGGGCAGGCTCGTGGAGGAGACCCAGTACTTC.

On this clonotype itself: The junction shows a germline mismatch at one end, possibly a read error. The chain has TRBV5-1 and TRBJ2-5; D is perhaps TRBD1 or TRBD2 (5 bases each). This CDR3 is built from 16 residues. From germline, CDR1 is SGHRS and CDR2 YFSETQ. The CDR3 sequence is CTSSLEGASLEETQYF. The CDR3 DNA sequence: TGCACCAGCAGCTTGGAAGGGGCTAGCCTTGAAGAGACCCAGTACTTC.

The chain joins TRBV15 to TRBJ2-1, with TRBD1 matching over 7 bases. V gave up 1 base and J gave up 6 bases; unmatched junction bases: 9. The CDR3 is made up of 16 amino acids. The germline V gene has CDR1 LNHNV and CDR2 YYDKDF (reference sequence). CDR3 amino acids: CATSRGGSRGTNEQFF. CDR3 in DNA: TGTGCCACCAGCAGAGGGGGCTCCAGGGGGACCAATGAGCAGTTCTTC.

The V call is TRBV6-5, the J call TRBJ1-3; tentatively, D is TRBD1 (5 bases). Trimming took 6 bases from V and 0 from J, leaving 12 bases between them. Per the germline V gene, CDR1 is MNHEY and CDR2 is SVGAGI. The CDR3 loop spans 15 amino acids. The CDR3 DNA reads TGTGCCAGCAGCCGTGGGGCAGTCTCTGGAAACACCATATATTTT. This translates into CASSRGAVSGNTIYF.

Remarks on this clonotype: This may arise from a read error, as a much more abundant clone is one base away. This chain joins TRBV20-1 and TRBJ2-5; 9 positions agree with TRBD1. The V and J ends lost 3 bases and 11 bases, in that order; junction bases with no gene match: 13. CDR3 length equals 14 residues. Germline loops: CDR1 DFQATT, CDR2 SNEGSKA (reference sequence). CDR3 in amino acids: CSASGTGNYNEQYF. As DNA, the CDR3 is TGCAGTGCTAGTGGGACAGGGAACTACAATGAGCAGTACTTC.

This clonotype was observed at least ten times. This chain connects TRBV6-1 to TRBJ1-2; D call uncertain. V was shortened by 6 bases and J by 1 base, with 6 bases between the two germline ends. The CDR3 covers 12 residues. The V gene's germline CDR1 is MNHNS and CDR2 SASEGT. The CDR3 reads CASSTDNYGYTF. The CDR3 coding sequence is TGTGCCAGCAGCACAGATAACTATGGCTACACCTTC.

This clonotype was seen more than once but under ten times. The rearrangement uses TRBV6-1 and TRBJ2-2, with D possibly TRBD2 on 5 matching bases. The CDR3 loop spans 15 amino acids. In germline, CDR1 is MNHNS, CDR2 SASEGT. V shed 2 bases and J shed 7 bases, with 14 bases lying between them. CDR3 sequence: CASSEFGLSGGELFF. CDR3 in DNA: TGTGCCAGCAGTGAATTTGGGTTAAGCGGCGGGGAGCTGTTTTTT.

A word on this clonotype: This may come from a read error, since a much larger clone is one base off. This chain connects TRBV14 to TRBJ2-6; D gene unclear. V was pared by 4 bases and J by 0 bases, with 16 bases between. The CDR3 is 18 residues long. Germline assignment: CDR1 SGHDN and CDR2 FVKESK. The chain's CDR3 is CASSPDPNRSSGANVLTF. In nucleotides, the CDR3 is TGTGCCAGCAGCCCAGACCCGAACAGAAGCTCTGGGGCCAACGTCCTGACTTTC.

The chain combines TRBV3-1 with TRBJ2-7; D might be TRBD1 (7 bases). The J call may be in error: the DNA end matches TRBJ2-5 better. CDR3 length equals 16 residues. From germline, CDR1 is LGHDT and CDR2 YNNKEL (reference sequence). The CDR3 bases are TGTGCCAGCAGCCAAGATCAGGGGGACTTGATCGAGACCCAGTACTTC. Protein sequence: CASSQDQGDLIETQYF.

Only a few counts were recorded for this clonotype. CDR3 in DNA: TGTGCCAGCAGCCCGACAGGGACTAATCAGCCCCAGCATTTT. Translated: CASSPTGTNQPQHF. The V gene is TRBV4-2, the J gene TRBJ1-5; 7 bases line up with TRBD1. Germline V CDR1 and CDR2: LGHNA, YNFKEQ. J lost 4 bases, V lost 4 bases, and 4 bases had no gene match. This CDR3 comprises 14 residues.

This chain joins TRBV7-9 and TRBJ2-3, with TRBD1 matching over 10 bases. The V gene end was trimmed by 4 bases and the J gene end by 5 bases; junction bases not matched to a gene: 9. CDR3 length: 16 amino acids. Germline CDR1 and CDR2: SEHNR and FQNEAQ (reference sequence). CDR3 DNA: TGTGCCAGCAGCTCCCCCGGGACAGGGGACCGAGATACGCAGTATTTT. It yields the protein CASSSPGTGDRDTQYF.

This sequence joins TRBV20-1 and TRBJ2-1; 9 nucleotides agree with TRBD2. The CDR3 has 15 residues. Germline trimming cut 3 bases from V and 6 bases from J; bases unmatched to any gene: 9. From germline, CDR1 is DFQATT and CDR2 SNEGSKA (reference sequence). Written as DNA, the CDR3 is TGCAGTGCTAGGCCCGCTAGCGGGGCCCGCAATGAGCAGTTCTTC. Its translation: CSARPASGARNEQFF.

This clonotype has a handful of counts. This chain connects TRBV7-8 to TRBJ2-3; tentatively, D is TRBD2 (5 bases). The CDR3 extends over 15 amino acids. V was trimmed by 1 base and J by 2 bases, leaving 10 bases between them. Germline lookup yields CDR1 SGHVS and CDR2 FQNEAQ. The CDR3 nucleotides are TGTGCCAGCAGCTTAGTGCGGGCCTACACAGATACGCAGTATTTT. Protein: CASSLVRAYTDTQYF.

The V call is TRBV6-6, the J call TRBJ1-2; 7 bases fit TRBD1. V dropped 4 bases and J dropped 4; count of bases not matched to a gene: 9. Per germline, CDR1 MNHNY and CDR2 SVGAGI (reference sequence). There are 15 residues in the CDR3. CDR3 DNA sequence: TGTGCCAGCAGTTCGACAGGGAATCCCCTCTATGGCTACACCTTC. Protein product: CASSSTGNPLYGYTF.

Details on this clonotype: This sequence may be a read error, since a much larger clone differs from it by one base. The rearrangement links TRBV7-2 to TRBJ2-1; a weak D match, TRBD2 (6 bases). The DNA end is a closer match to TRBJ2-7, so the J assignment may be wrong. Germline V CDR1 and CDR2: SGHTA, FQGNSA. The CDR3 covers 15 residues. Written as DNA, the CDR3 is TGTGCCAGCAGCTTAACCCTAGCGAACTACAATGAGCAGTACTTC. It specifies CASSLTLANYNEQYF.

J is TRBJ1-4 and V is TRBV20-1; tentative D call: TRBD1 (5 bases). Trimming took 3 bases from V and 8 from J, leaving 16 bases between them. CDR1 and CDR2 from the germline V gene are DFQATT and SNEGSKA (reference sequence). The CDR3 spans 14 residues. This chain's CDR3 is CSARAGMVNEKLFF. DNA of the CDR3: TGCAGTGCTAGGGCAGGGATGGTTAACGAAAAACTGTTTTTT.

The sample holds many counts of this clonotype. The chain is built from TRBV12-3 or TRBV12-4 and TRBJ2-4; tentative D call: TRBD2 (6 bases). This CDR3 contains 15 residues. Trimming cost V 8 bases and J 0 bases, with 14 bases left between them. As DNA, the CDR3 is TGTGCCAGCTGGGTAGGAGGGGAAGCCAAAAACATTCAGTACTTC. The encoded protein is CASWVGGEAKNIQYF.

This clonotype was found many times. V gene TRBV6-2 or TRBV6-3 combines with J gene TRBJ2-7, with D hard to call. The CDR3 spans 14 residues. Trimming removed 4 bases from V and 0 bases from J, with 10 bases in between. Germline V gene lookup returns CDR1 MNHEY and CDR2 SVGEGT. This CDR3 reads CASSLYDISYEQYF. In DNA form, the CDR3 reads TGTGCCAGCAGTTTGTACGACATCTCCTACGAGCAGTACTTC.

This chain uses TRBV7-3 with TRBJ2-5; no clear D gene. This CDR3 spans 14 amino acids. The germline V and J ends were trimmed by 5 bases and 5 bases, with 15 bases remaining between them. CDR1 SGHTA and CDR2 FQGTGA come from the germline V gene. CDR3 region: CASSPPSSPETQYF. CDR3 nucleotides: TGTGCCAGCAGCCCACCCTCCTCTCCTGAGACCCAGTACTTC. The whole variable domain, filled in from reference TRBV7-3 and TRBJ2-5, reads GAGVSQTPSNKVTEKGKYVELRCDPISGHTALYWYRQSLGQGPEFLIYFQGTGAADDSGLPNDRFFAVRPEGSVSTLKIQRTERGDSAVYLCASSPPSSPETQYFGPGTRLLVL.

Many counts were recorded for this clonotype. This chain uses TRBV3-1 with TRBJ2-1, with no clear D. The CDR3 has 16 residues. Trimming removed 1 base from V and 1 base from J, with 11 bases in between. Per the germline V gene, CDR1 is LGHDT and CDR2 is YNNKEL (reference sequence). The CDR3 loop reads CASSQGDFGSYNEQFF. The CDR3 DNA is TGTGCCAGCAGCCAAGGCGATTTTGGGTCCTACAATGAGCAGTTCTTC.